Below are 10 T cell receptor beta chains sequenced from a single sample in a study of Graves' ophthalmopathy and Graves' hyperthyroidism. Amplified TCR beta CDR3 regions were obtained using RNA transcripts as template. The authors performed first-round RT-PCR with HTBI primers and then a second-round multiplex PCR. TCRdb re-called the multiplex PCR reads through MiXCR, storing one row per CDR3 protein. The table has about 400,000 distinct CDR3 sequences, approximately 20% seen once. The sequenced sample consisted of peripheral blood. The source is a woman younger than 35 with Graves' ophthalmopathy.

The genes are TRBV6-1 and TRBJ1-5; D perhaps matches TRBD1 (5 bases). This CDR3 spans 14 amino acids. V shed 6 bases and J shed 3 bases, with 12 bases lying between them. Germline CDR1 reads MNHNS; CDR2 reads SASEGT. The CDR3 coding sequence is TGTGCCAGCAGCTCGGGACGACTCAATCAGCCCCAGCATTTT. Translating it yields CASSSGRLNQPQHF.

The chain combines TRBV6-1 with TRBJ2-7; D possibly uses TRBD1 or TRBD2 (5 bases each). The CDR3 is 15 amino acids. The V end was cut by 0 bases, the J end by 1 base, with 10 bases between. CDR1 MNHNS and CDR2 SASEGT come from the germline V gene. This CDR3 is CASSEAWGTSYEQYF. CDR3 bases: TGTGCCAGCAGTGAAGCCTGGGGGACGTCCTACGAGCAGTACTTC.

There are many counts of this clonotype. V and J are TRBV29-1 and TRBJ2-2, with a possible D match to TRBD2 (5 bases). This CDR3 comprises 13 residues. V dropped 5 bases and J dropped 1 base, with 8 bases sitting between them. CDR1 is SQVTM and CDR2 is ANQGSEA in the germline V gene. In DNA form, the CDR3 reads TGCAGCGTTTCGGGGAAGAACACCGGGGAGCTGTTTTTT. It specifies CSVSGKNTGELFF.

In this sample, this clonotype turned up many times. The chain joins TRBV7-3 to TRBJ1-2, with D uncertain. CDR1 is SGHTA, CDR2 FQGTGA, per germline. V was clipped by 6 bases and J by 4 bases, with 15 bases between them. The CDR3 spans 14 residues. Here the CDR3 reads CASSPGNGPYGYTF. CDR3 sequence (DNA): TGTGCCAGCAGTCCCGGGAACGGACCCTATGGCTACACCTTC.

This clonotype was counted at least ten times. The V gene is TRBV7-2, the J gene TRBJ1-3; D is unresolved. Germline assignment: CDR1 SGHTA and CDR2 FQGNSA. This CDR3 has 15 residues. Trimming took off 4 bases at V and 4 bases at J, with 14 bases between the two ends. CDR3 region: CASSSPWAPGNTIYF. For the CDR3, the DNA is TGTGCCAGCAGCTCCCCCTGGGCTCCAGGAAACACCATATATTTT.

This clonotype turned up a few times. The V gene is TRBV11-2, the J gene TRBJ2-7; TRBD1 matches 7 bases. This CDR3 region has 15 residues. CDR1 and CDR2 from the germline V gene are SGHAT and FQNNGV. J gave up 2 bases and V 6 bases, and 10 bases lay outside the gene matches. The CDR3 coding sequence is TGTGCCAGCAGAGACAGGACAGGACTCACCTACGAGCAGTACTTC. Translated, it gives CASRDRTGLTYEQYF. The variable domain in full, with the rest retrieved from reference TRBV11-2 and TRBJ2-7, is EAGVAQSPRYKIIEKRQSVAFWCNPISGHATLYWYQQILGQGPKLLIQFQNNGVVDDSQLPKDRFSAERLKGVDSTLKIQPAKLEDSAVYLCASRDRTGLTYEQYFGPGTRLTVT.

This clonotype was counted many times. The chain combines TRBV11-2 with TRBJ2-7, with D possibly TRBD2 on 5 matching bases. Deletions cut 6 bases from V and 2 bases from J, with 11 bases between. The V gene's germline CDR1 is SGHAT and CDR2 FQNNGV. The CDR3 covers 13 residues. CDR3 loop: CASSVRVAYEQYF. The CDR3 DNA is TGTGCCAGCAGTGTGAGGGTAGCCTACGAGCAGTACTTC.

This clonotype was observed many times. V usage is TRBV15 and J usage is TRBJ2-7, with 9 bases matching TRBD1. Germline assignment: CDR1 LNHNV and CDR2 YYDKDF (reference sequence). The CDR3 runs to 15 residues. V lost 3 bases to trimming and J lost 0 bases; unmatched junction nucleotides: 3. CDR3 bases: TGTGCCACCAGCAGTATGACAGGGGGCTCCTACGAGCAGTACTTC. Protein product: CATSSMTGGSYEQYF.

This clonotype turned up a few times. The genes are TRBV28 and TRBJ1-3; tentative D call: TRBD1 (6 bases). V lost 7 bases to trimming and J lost 4 bases, with 17 bases between them. CDR1 is MDHEN, CDR2 SYDVKM, per germline. This CDR3 is 15 amino acids long. CDR3 amino acids: CASILTGAQGNTIYF. CDR3 in DNA: TGTGCCAGCATCCTCACGGGGGCGCAAGGAAACACCATATATTTT.

This clonotype showed up many times. The J gene is TRBJ2-2, the V gene TRBV5-1; 7 nucleotides line up with TRBD2. The CDR3 spans 16 residues. Germline V gives CDR1 SGHRS, CDR2 YFSETQ. Trimming at V came to 3 bases and at J to 7 bases, leaving 12 bases not matched to a gene. CDR3 nucleotide sequence: TGCGCCAGCAGCTCCCCAGCGGGAAGGGGTCACGGGGAGCTGTTTTTT. It specifies CASSSPAGRGHGELFF. Full variable domain (missing parts from reference TRBV5-1 and TRBJ2-2): KAGVTQTPRYLIKTRGQQVTLSCSPISGHRSVSWYQQTPGQGLQFLFEYFSETQRNKGNFPGRFSGRQFSNSRSEMNVSTLELGDSALYLCASSSPAGRGHGELFFGEGSRLTVL.